The 25 T cell receptor beta chains listed next were all sequenced from one sample in a study of early T cells in non-severe SARS-CoV-2 infection. TCRdb called the 5' RACE reads again in MiXCR, with one record for every CDR3 protein. This sample has 35,000 to 45,000 distinct CDR3 sequences, with 5% to 5.5% found just once. Sequenced here: whole blood, sampled at baseline. These receptor sequences come from an adult who was a healthcare worker with PCR-confirmed SARS-CoV-2 infection or an uninfected control (not recorded which).

Ten or more counts support this clonotype. The chain couples TRBV5-4 to TRBJ2-1; D call uncertain. Trimming cost V 0 bases and J 1 base, with 8 bases left between them. The CDR3 extends over 15 amino acids. The germline V gene has CDR1 SGHNT and CDR2 YYREEE (reference sequence). As DNA, the CDR3 is TGTGCCAGCAGCTTGGCCTGGGATTCCTACAATGAGCAGTTCTTC. It encodes CASSLAWDSYNEQFF.

The genes are TRBV28 and TRBJ2-7; 7 bases map to TRBD1. Germline assignment: CDR1 MDHEN and CDR2 SYDVKM. This CDR3 region has 13 residues. With V trimmed by 3 bases and J by 4 bases, 3 bases remained unmatched. The CDR3 DNA reads TGTGCCAGCAGTTTGGTACAGGGGTACGAGCAGTACTTC. It translates to CASSLVQGYEQYF. Full variable domain (remainder filled in from reference TRBV28 and TRBJ2-7): DVKVTQSSRYLVKRTGEKVFLECVQDMDHENMFWYRQDPGLGLRLIYFSYDVKMKEKGDIPEGYSVSREKKERFSLILESASTNQTSMYLCASSLVQGYEQYFGPGTRLTVT.

This clonotype was counted a few times. The chain links TRBV6-6 to TRBJ2-6; 8 nucleotides align to TRBD1. Germline loops: CDR1 MNHNY, CDR2 SVGAGI (reference sequence). Trimming at V came to 5 bases and at J to 11 bases, leaving 11 bases not matched to a gene. The CDR3 is made up of 15 amino acids. The CDR3 loop is CASSPPGQVDHVLTF. The CDR3 region has the DNA TGTGCCAGCAGTCCCCCGGGACAGGTCGACCACGTCCTGACTTTC.

This clonotype occurred many times. The CDR3 sequence: CASSPDRGLSTEAFF. The DNA for the CDR3 is TGTGCCAGCAGCCCGGACAGGGGGCTGAGTACTGAAGCTTTCTTT. The chain combines TRBV11-3 with TRBJ1-1; 11 bases map to TRBD1. The CDR3 sequence is 15 residues long. J was trimmed by 5 bases and V by 5 bases; bases with no gene match: 7. CDR1 and CDR2 from the germline V gene are SGHNT and YENEEA.

This clonotype was recorded at least ten times. The chain has TRBV15 and TRBJ2-7; D not certain. The CDR3 loop spans 13 amino acids. V was pared by 0 bases and J by 2 bases, with 5 bases between. Germline V lookup: CDR1 LNHNV, CDR2 YYDKDF (reference sequence). CDR3 bases: TGTGCCACCAGCAGAGACCAAACCTACGAGCAGTACTTC. Its protein product is CATSRDQTYEQYF.

The V gene is TRBV10-2, the J gene TRBJ2-1; TRBD2 matches at 8 bases. V shed 4 bases, J shed 0 bases, and the junction held 11 bases outside the gene matches. Germline V gene sequence: CDR1 WSHSY, CDR2 SAAADI. The CDR3 covers 18 residues. The CDR3, as DNA: TGCGCCAGCAGTGGATTTGCGGGAGGCGTTCTCTCCTACAATGAGCAGTTCTTC. Translation: CASSGFAGGVLSYNEQFF.

This clonotype was seen repeatedly, ten times or more. This chain links TRBV7-2 with TRBJ2-3, with D uncertain. Germline values: CDR1 SGHTA, CDR2 FQGNSA. The CDR3 totals 15 residues. Trimming took 4 bases from V and 3 from J, leaving 14 bases between them. For the CDR3, the DNA is TGTGCCAGCAGCTATGGGGTAGAAGTAACAGATACGCAGTATTTT. This gives the protein CASSYGVEVTDTQYF.

This clonotype has at least ten counts. The J gene is TRBJ1-1, the V gene TRBV12-3 or TRBV12-4, with a weak D call TRBD1 (5 bases). This CDR3 spans 14 amino acids. The V end lost 5 bases, the J end lost 3 bases, and 13 bases lay between the germline ends. CDR3 nucleotides: TGTGCCAGCAGTCCACAGCTGGGGGACACTGAAGCTTTCTTT. Translating it yields CASSPQLGDTEAFF.

This clonotype turned up a few times. The rearrangement links TRBV6-2 or TRBV6-3 to TRBJ2-1, with D perhaps assigned TRBD1 or TRBD2 (6 bases each). In germline, CDR1 is MNHEY, CDR2 SVGEGT. The CDR3 extends over 16 amino acids. The ends were cut back, 7 bases at V and 4 bases at J, with 20 bases in the middle. This CDR3 reads CASTWGAQQGYNEQFF. In DNA form, the CDR3 reads TGTGCCAGCACTTGGGGGGCCCAACAGGGTTACAATGAGCAGTTCTTC.

In this sample, this clonotype turned up many times. The chain couples TRBV28 to TRBJ1-5; TRBD1 matches 9 bases. Germline lookup yields CDR1 MDHEN and CDR2 SYDVKM. The length of the CDR3 is 16 residues. After removal of 5 bases from V and 6 bases from J, the junction contained 11 bases not matched to a gene. CDR3 in amino acids: CASSALLGQGSQPQHF. DNA of the CDR3: TGTGCCAGCAGTGCCCTCCTGGGACAGGGCTCTCAGCCCCAGCATTTT.

This clonotype was seen at least ten times. V usage is TRBV4-3 and J usage is TRBJ2-3, with TRBD2 matching over 10 bases. The CDR3 runs to 16 residues. The germline V gene encodes CDR1 LGHNA and CDR2 YSLEER. J was trimmed by 4 bases and V by 0 bases; bases with no gene match: 4. The CDR3 DNA reads TGCGCCAGCAGCCAAGATTCTAGCGGGAGCCCAGATACGCAGTATTTT. It encodes CASSQDSSGSPDTQYF.

This clonotype was observed at least ten times. The chain uses TRBV4-1 and TRBJ2-1; 10 bases match TRBD2. The V and J ends lost 0 bases and 6 bases, in that order; junction bases with no gene match: 8. The CDR3 contains 17 residues. The germline CDR1 and CDR2 sequences are MGHRA and YSYEKL. The CDR3 reads CASSQEGLGTSANEQFF. CDR3 DNA sequence: TGCGCCAGCAGCCAAGAAGGTCTCGGGACTAGCGCCAATGAGCAGTTCTTC.

This clonotype is classed as medium-sized. The rearrangement links TRBV7-2 to TRBJ1-2; TRBD1 matches 7 bases. CDR1 and CDR2 from the germline V gene are SGHTA and FQGNSA. J gave up 4 bases and V 5 bases, and 19 bases lay outside the gene matches. The CDR3 has 18 residues. Here the CDR3 reads CASSRTTIRQGSAYGYTF. In nucleotides, the CDR3 is TGTGCCAGCAGCCGGACGACCATCAGACAGGGAAGTGCCTATGGCTACACCTTC.

This clonotype came up many times. This sequence joins TRBV7-8 and TRBJ1-2; TRBD1 might be the D (5 bases). The CDR3 loop spans 15 amino acids. Germline values: CDR1 SGHVS, CDR2 FQNEAQ. V was shortened by 5 bases and J by 4 bases, with 17 bases between the two germline ends. The CDR3 loop is CASSLQGSSSYGYTF. Written as DNA, the CDR3 is TGTGCCAGCAGCCTTCAGGGATCGTCTAGCTATGGCTACACCTTC.

This clonotype was recorded many times. The rearrangement links TRBV7-2 to TRBJ2-1; D might be TRBD1 (6 bases). V was trimmed by 5 bases and J by 5 bases, leaving 16 bases between them. The CDR3 covers 15 residues. Germline-derived CDR1 and CDR2 are SGHTA and FQGNSA. CDR3 region: CASSLDRPPNNEQFF. The CDR3 bases are TGTGCCAGCAGCCTTGACAGGCCCCCGAACAATGAGCAGTTCTTC.

This clonotype was found many times. The rearrangement links TRBV6-2 or TRBV6-3 to TRBJ2-3; 13 bases line up with TRBD2. After removal of 6 bases from V and 5 bases from J, the junction contained 11 bases not matched to a gene. Per germline, CDR1 MNHEY and CDR2 SVGEGT. The CDR3 totals 17 residues. CDR3 residues: CASSTSGLAGVGDTQYF. CDR3 bases: TGTGCCAGCAGCACCTCCGGACTAGCGGGAGTGGGAGATACGCAGTATTTT.

This clonotype is categorized as medium-sized. This chain joins TRBV28 and TRBJ2-7, with D perhaps being TRBD1 or TRBD2 (5 bases each). Germline assignment: CDR1 MDHEN and CDR2 SYDVKM. CDR3 length: 13 residues. Trimming pared 5 bases from V and 3 bases from J, leaving 11 bases between. Here the CDR3 reads CASSEGPLYEQYF. The CDR3 DNA is TGTGCCAGCAGTGAGGGACCGCTCTACGAGCAGTACTTC.

This clonotype came up many times. This chain connects TRBV11-2 to TRBJ2-7; 7 bases fit TRBD1. The junction had 6 bases not matched to a gene; V was cut back by 5 bases and J by 2 bases. Germline V gives CDR1 SGHAT, CDR2 FQNNGV. The CDR3 has 14 residues. The CDR3 nucleotides read TGTGCCAGCAGCCCGACAGGGCCGACCTACGAGCAGTACTTC. Translating it yields CASSPTGPTYEQYF.

This clonotype was seen ten or more times. This rearrangement joins TRBV7-2 to TRBJ2-1; perhaps TRBD2 as D (5 bases). Trimming left V 4 bases short and J 2 bases short, with 12 bases between. This CDR3 has 15 amino acids. Germline CDR1 and CDR2: SGHTA and FQGNSA. In DNA, the CDR3 is TGTGCCAGCAGCTGGACCGGGGAGCCCTACAATGAGCAGTTCTTC. This translates into CASSWTGEPYNEQFF.

This clonotype was found many times. The chain carries TRBV20-1 and TRBJ2-3; 10 nucleotides match TRBD2. Germline-derived CDR1 and CDR2 are DFQATT and SNEGSKA (reference sequence). This CDR3 spans 15 amino acids. V trimming: 4 bases; J trimming: 4 bases; junction bases outside the gene matches: 8. CDR3 DNA: TGCAGTGCTATTCGCCTAGCGGGAGTCTCAGATACGCAGTATTTT. Translated: CSAIRLAGVSDTQYF.

In its sample, this clonotype was seen many times. The chain is built from TRBV7-2 and TRBJ2-1, with 9 positions matching TRBD2. Germline CDR1 reads SGHTA; CDR2 reads FQGNSA. CDR3 size: 16 residues. Trimming at V came to 4 bases and at J to 9 bases, leaving 13 bases not matched to a gene. CDR3 sequence: CASSSPPSGRNSEQFF. Here the CDR3 DNA reads TGTGCCAGCAGCTCCCCCCCGAGCGGGAGGAATAGTGAGCAGTTCTTC.

This clonotype is medium-sized by share. This chain connects TRBV3-1 to TRBJ2-1; D is unclear. The germline V and J ends were trimmed by 5 bases and 2 bases, with 1 base remaining between them. This CDR3 has 11 residues. CDR1 and CDR2 (germline): LGHDT, YNNKEL (reference sequence). The CDR3 reads CASSTYNEQFF. The DNA for the CDR3 is TGTGCCAGCAGCACCTACAATGAGCAGTTCTTC.

Many counts were recorded for this clonotype. This chain connects TRBV4-1 to TRBJ2-7; 9 positions agree with TRBD1. Germline V lookup: CDR1 MGHRA, CDR2 YSYEKL. The CDR3 sequence is 15 residues long. The junction had 6 bases not matched to a gene; V was cut back by 0 bases and J by 6 bases. The CDR3: CASSQDYRGLGEQYF. CDR3 in DNA: TGCGCCAGCAGCCAAGATTACAGGGGGCTAGGCGAGCAGTACTTC.

This clonotype was recorded at least ten times. The chain couples TRBV20-1 to TRBJ2-1; 7 nucleotides line up with TRBD2. CDR3 length: 15 amino acids. Germline-derived CDR1 and CDR2 are DFQATT and SNEGSKA (reference sequence). V shed 3 bases and J 3 bases; nucleotides not matched to a gene: 8. The CDR3 DNA sequence: TGCAGTGCTAGTAGCGTAAGCGGGGTCTACAATGAGCAGTTCTTC. Its translation is CSASSVSGVYNEQFF.

This clonotype came up many times. V is TRBV12-3 or TRBV12-4 and J is TRBJ2-7, with 11 bases aligning to TRBD2. Trimming removed 5 bases from V and 2 bases from J; junction bases left unmatched: 17. The CDR3 covers 19 residues. CDR3 in DNA: TGTGCCAGCAGTGCCGGGTGGCTAGCGGGAGGAAAATCAACCTACGAGCAGTACGTC. Protein: CASSAGWLAGGKSTYEQYV.